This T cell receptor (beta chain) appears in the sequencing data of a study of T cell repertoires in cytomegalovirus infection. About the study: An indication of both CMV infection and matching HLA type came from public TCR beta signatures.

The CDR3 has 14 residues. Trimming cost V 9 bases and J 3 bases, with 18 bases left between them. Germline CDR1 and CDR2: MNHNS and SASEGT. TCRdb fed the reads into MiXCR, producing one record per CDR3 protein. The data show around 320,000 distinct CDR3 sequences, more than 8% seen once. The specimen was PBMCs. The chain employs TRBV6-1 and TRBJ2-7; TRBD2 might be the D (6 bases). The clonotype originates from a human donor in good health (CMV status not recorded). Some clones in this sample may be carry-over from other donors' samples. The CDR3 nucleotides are TGTGCCAGTACCCGACTAGGATCCTACTACGAGCAGTACTTC. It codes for CASTRLGSYYEQYF.